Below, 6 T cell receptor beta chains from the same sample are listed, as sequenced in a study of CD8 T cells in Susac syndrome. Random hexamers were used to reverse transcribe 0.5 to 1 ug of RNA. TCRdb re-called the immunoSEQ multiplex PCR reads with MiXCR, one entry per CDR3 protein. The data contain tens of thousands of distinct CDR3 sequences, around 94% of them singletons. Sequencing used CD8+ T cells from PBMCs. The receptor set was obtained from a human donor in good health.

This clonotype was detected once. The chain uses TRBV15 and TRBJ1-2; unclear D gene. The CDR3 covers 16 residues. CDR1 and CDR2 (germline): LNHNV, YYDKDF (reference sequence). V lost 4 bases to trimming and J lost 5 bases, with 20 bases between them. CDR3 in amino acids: CATSTLAGLTSYGYTF. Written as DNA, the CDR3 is TGTGCCACCAGCACCTTAGCAGGACTCACTTCTTATGGCTACACCTTC.

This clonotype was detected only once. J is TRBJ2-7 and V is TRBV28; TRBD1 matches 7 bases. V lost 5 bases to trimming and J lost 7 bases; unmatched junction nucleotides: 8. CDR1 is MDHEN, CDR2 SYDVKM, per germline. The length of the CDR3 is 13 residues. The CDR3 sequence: CASSNTGTAEQYV. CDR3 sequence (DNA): TGTGCCAGCAGTAACACCGGGACAGCGGAGCAGTACGTC.

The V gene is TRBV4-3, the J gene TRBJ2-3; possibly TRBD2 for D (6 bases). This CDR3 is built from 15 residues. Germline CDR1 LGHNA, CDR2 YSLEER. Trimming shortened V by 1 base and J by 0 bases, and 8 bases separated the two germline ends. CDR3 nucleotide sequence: TGCGCCAGCAGCCAAGTTGCGGGGAGCACAGATACGCAGTATTTT. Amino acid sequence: CASSQVAGSTDTQYF.

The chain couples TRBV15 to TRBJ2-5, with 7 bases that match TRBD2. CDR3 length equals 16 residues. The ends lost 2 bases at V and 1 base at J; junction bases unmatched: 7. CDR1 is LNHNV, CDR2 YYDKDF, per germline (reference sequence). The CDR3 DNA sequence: TGTGCCACCAGCAGACTTCCTGGACTAGTCCAAGAGACCCAGTACTTC. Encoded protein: CATSRLPGLVQETQYF.

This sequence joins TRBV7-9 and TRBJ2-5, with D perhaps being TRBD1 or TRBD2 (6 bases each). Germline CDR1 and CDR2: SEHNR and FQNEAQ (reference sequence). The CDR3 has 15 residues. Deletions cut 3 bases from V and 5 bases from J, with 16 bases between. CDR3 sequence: CASSFIMGGRETQYF. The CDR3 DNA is TGTGCCAGCAGCTTTATCATGGGGGGCCGGGAGACCCAGTACTTC.

For the CDR3, the DNA is TGTGCCAGCAGCCAAGCGGGTACGCAGTATTTT. Its translation is CASSQAGTQYF. The rearrangement joins TRBV14 to TRBJ2-3; the D is unclear. Deletions cut 1 base from V and 8 bases from J, with 4 bases between. Looked up from germline, CDR1 is SGHDN and CDR2 is FVKESK. This CDR3 contains 11 residues.